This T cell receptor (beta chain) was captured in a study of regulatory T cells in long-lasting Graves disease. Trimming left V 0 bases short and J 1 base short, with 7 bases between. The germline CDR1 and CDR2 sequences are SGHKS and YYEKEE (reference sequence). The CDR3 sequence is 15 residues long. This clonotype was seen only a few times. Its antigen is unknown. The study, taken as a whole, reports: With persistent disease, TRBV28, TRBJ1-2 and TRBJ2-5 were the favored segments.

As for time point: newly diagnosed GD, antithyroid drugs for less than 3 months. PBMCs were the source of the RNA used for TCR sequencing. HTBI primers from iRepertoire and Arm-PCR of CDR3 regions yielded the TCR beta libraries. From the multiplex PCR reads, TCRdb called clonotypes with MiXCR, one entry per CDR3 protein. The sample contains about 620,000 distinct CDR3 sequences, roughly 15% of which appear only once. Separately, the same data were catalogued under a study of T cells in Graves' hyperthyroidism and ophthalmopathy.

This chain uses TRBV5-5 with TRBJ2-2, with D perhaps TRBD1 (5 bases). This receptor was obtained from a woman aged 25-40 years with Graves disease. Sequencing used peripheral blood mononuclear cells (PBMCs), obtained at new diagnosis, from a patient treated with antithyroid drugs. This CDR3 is CASSLGTQNTGELFF. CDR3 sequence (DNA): TGTGCCAGCAGCTTGGGGACACAGAACACCGGGGAGCTGTTTTTT.